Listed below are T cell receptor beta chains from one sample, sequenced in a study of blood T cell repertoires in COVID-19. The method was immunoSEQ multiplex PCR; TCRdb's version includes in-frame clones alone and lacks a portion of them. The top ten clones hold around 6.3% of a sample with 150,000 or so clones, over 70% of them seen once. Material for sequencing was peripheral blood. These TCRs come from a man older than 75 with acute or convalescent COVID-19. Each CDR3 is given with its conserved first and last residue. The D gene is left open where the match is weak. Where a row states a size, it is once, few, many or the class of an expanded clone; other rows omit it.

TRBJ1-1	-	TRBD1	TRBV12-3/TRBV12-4	CASSFTGGTEAFF	TGTGCCAGCAGTTTCACAGGGGGCACTGAAGCTTTCTTT
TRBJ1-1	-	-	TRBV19	CASSRGSVRNTEAFF	TGTGCCAGTAGTCGGGGGAGTGTCCGTAACACTGAAGCTTTCTTT
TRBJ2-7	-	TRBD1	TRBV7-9	CASSPGTGVYEQYF	TGTGCCAGCAGCCCCGGGACAGGAGTTTACGAGCAGTACTTC
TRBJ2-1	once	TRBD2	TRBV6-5	CASRAGASSYNEQFF	TGTGCCAGCAGAGCGGGGGCTTCCTCCTACAATGAGCAGTTCTTC
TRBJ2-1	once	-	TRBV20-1	CSASARLGFYNEQFF	TGCAGTGCTAGTGCCCGACTAGGTTTCTACAATGAGCAGTTCTTC
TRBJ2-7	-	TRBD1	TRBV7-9	CASSPRTGAEQYF	TGTGCCAGCAGCCCCCGGACAGGGGCTGAGCAGTACTTC
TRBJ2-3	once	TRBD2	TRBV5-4	CASSLPGLITDTQYF	TGTGCCAGCAGCTTGCCGGGACTAATCACAGATACGCAGTATTTT
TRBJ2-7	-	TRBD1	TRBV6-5	CASNGGTGVYEQYF	TGTGCCAGCAACGGGGGGACAGGGGTGTACGAGCAGTACTTC
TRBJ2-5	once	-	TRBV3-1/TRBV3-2	CASSQSPGWRPVETQYF	TGTGCCAGCAGCCAGAGCCCGGGGTGGCGGCCGGTGGAGACCCAGTACTTC
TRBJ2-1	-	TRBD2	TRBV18	CASSPPGAGGPRNEQFF	TGTGCCAGCTCACCACCGGGGGCGGGAGGGCCCCGGAATGAGCAGTTCTTC
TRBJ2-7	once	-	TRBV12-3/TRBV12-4	CASSRLDYEQYF	TGTGCCAGCAGCCGACTAGATTACGAGCAGTACTTC
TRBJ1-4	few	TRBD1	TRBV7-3	CASSLNPPGQNEKLFF	TGTGCCAGCAGCTTAAACCCACCGGGACAGAATGAAAAACTGTTTTTT
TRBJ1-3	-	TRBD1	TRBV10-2	CATSSGTVGYTIYF	TGCGCCACCTCCTCCGGGACAGTTGGATACACCATATATTTT
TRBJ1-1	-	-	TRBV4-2	CASSQVLVSVNTEAFF	TGTGCCAGCAGCCAAGTACTAGTTTCGGTGAACACTGAAGCTTTCTTT
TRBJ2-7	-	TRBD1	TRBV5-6	CASSYRGTGLYEQYF	TGTGCCAGCAGCTACCGGGGGACAGGGCTGTACGAGCAGTACTTC
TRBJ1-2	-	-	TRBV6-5	CASSTPGPQGGYTF	TGTGCCAGCAGTACCCCAGGCCCCCAAGGTGGCTACACCTTC
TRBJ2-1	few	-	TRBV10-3	CAISERQMADEQFF	TGTGCCATCAGTGAAAGACAGATGGCCGATGAGCAGTTCTTC
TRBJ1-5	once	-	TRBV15	CATSRVPGLSNQPQHF	TGTGCCACCAGCAGAGTACCGGGATTGAGCAATCAGCCCCAGCATTTT
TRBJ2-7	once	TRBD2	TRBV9	CASSGGTSGSAYEQYF	TGTGCCAGCAGCGGGGGGACTAGCGGGAGTGCCTACGAGCAGTACTTC
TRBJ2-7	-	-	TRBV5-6	CASSASGTTYEQYF	TGTGCCAGCAGCGCCTCCGGGACAACCTACGAGCAGTACTTC
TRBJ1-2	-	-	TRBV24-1	CATSAGQGYGYTF	TGTGCCACCAGTGCCGGGCAGGGCTATGGCTACACCTTC
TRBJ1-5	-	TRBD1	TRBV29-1	CSVAWDRGNQPQHF	TGCAGCGTTGCCTGGGACAGGGGCAATCAGCCCCAGCATTTT
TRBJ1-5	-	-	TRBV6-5	CASSAGPQGQPQHF	TGTGCCAGCAGCGCCGGGCCCCAGGGCCAGCCCCAGCATTTT
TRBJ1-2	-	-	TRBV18	CASSPYRQERDGYTF	TGTGCCAGCTCACCCTACCGACAGGAACGAGATGGCTACACCTTC
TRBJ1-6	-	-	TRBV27	CASSLGAGDNSPLHF	TGTGCCAGCAGTTTGGGTGCGGGGGATAATTCACCCCTCCACTTT
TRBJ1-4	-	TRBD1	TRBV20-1	CSASPPGQGREKLFF	TGCAGTGCAAGTCCTCCGGGACAGGGCCGTGAAAAACTGTTTTTT